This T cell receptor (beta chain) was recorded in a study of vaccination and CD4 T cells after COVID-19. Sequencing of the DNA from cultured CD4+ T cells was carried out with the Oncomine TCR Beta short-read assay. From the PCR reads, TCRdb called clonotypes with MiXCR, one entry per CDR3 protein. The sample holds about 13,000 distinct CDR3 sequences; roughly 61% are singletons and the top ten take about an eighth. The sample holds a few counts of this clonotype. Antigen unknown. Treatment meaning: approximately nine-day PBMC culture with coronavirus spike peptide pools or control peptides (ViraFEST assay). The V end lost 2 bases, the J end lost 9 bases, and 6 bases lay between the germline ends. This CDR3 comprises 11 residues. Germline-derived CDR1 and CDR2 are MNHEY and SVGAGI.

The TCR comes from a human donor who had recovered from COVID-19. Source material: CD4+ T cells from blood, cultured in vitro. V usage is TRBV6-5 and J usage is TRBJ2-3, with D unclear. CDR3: CASSYDSTQYF. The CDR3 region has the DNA TGTGCCAGCAGTTACGACTCCACGCAGTATTTT.